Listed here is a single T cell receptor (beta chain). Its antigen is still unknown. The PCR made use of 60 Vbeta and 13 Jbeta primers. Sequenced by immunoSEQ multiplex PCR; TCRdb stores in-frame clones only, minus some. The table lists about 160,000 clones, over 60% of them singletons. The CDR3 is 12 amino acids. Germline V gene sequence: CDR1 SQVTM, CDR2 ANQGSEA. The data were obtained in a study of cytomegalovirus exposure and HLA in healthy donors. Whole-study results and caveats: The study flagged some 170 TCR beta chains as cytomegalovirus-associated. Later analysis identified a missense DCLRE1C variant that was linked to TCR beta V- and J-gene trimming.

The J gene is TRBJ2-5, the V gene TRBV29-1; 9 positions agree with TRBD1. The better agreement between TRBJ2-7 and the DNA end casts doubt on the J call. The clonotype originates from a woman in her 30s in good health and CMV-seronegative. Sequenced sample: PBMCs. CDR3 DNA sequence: TGCAGCGCCGAGGGACAGGGCTACGAGCAGTACTTC. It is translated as CSAEGQGYEQYF.